This is a list of T cell receptor beta chains from one sample in a study of CD8+ T cells in alopecia areata. Assay: immunoSEQ multiplex PCR; the TCRdb copy retains only in-frame clones and omits some. The sample has roughly 210,000 clones, roughly 40% seen once. The sample consisted of CD4+ T cells sorted from blood, taken at roughly week 36, from a patient treated with tofacitinib. The source is a human donor with alopecia areata. CDR3s include the opening cysteine and the closing phenylalanine or tryptophan. D genes are given only for firm matches. Some rows mark clone size as missing; the rest say once, few, many or name a class of expanded clone.

D gene | J gene | clone size | V gene | CDR3 DNA | CDR3 protein
TRBD2 | TRBJ2-6 | few | TRBV29-1 | TGCAGCGTTCGGGGTCGGGAGGCTGGGGCCAACGTCCTGACTTTC | CSVRGREAGANVLTF
TRBD1 | TRBJ1-2 | few | TRBV6-5 | TGTGCCAGCAGGAGACAGGGGGGACTTAACTATGGCTACACCTTC | CASRRQGGLNYGYTF
. | TRBJ2-1 | . | TRBV29-1 | TGCAGCGTTGAAGATAGACTAGAGGAGTTCTTC | CSVEDRLEEFF
. | TRBJ2-5 | few | TRBV29-1 | TGCAGCGTTGCACCGGTTGGGGGATTTTACACCCAGTACTTC | CSVAPVGGFYTQYF
TRBD1 | TRBJ2-7 | . | TRBV30 | TGTGCCTGGAGCCCGGGACAGGTAAACGAGCAGTACTTC | CAWSPGQVNEQYF
. | TRBJ1-5 | . | TRBV9 | TGTGCCAGCAGCGTAGACGGGAATCAGCCCCAGCATTTT | CASSVDGNQPQHF
. | TRBJ1-5 | once | TRBV13 | TGTGCCAGCAGCTTAGCAGGAGGGCGAAGTCAGCCCCAGCATTTT | CASSLAGGRSQPQHF
. | TRBJ2-2 | few | TRBV10-3 | TGTGCCATCAGAGGACGACAGAACACCGGGGAGCTGTTTTTT | CAIRGRQNTGELFF
. | TRBJ2-1 | . | TRBV6-5 | TGTGCCAGCAGTTACCGACGGCACTACAATGAGCAGTTCTTC | CASSYRRHYNEQFF
. | TRBJ2-2 | . | TRBV4-2 | TGTGCCAGCAGCCAAGATCCCACCGGGGAGCTGTTTTTT | CASSQDPTGELFF
. | TRBJ2-3 | . | TRBV29-1 | TGCAGCGTTGAATCTTGGGGCCGGGGCACAGATACGCAGTATTTT | CSVESWGRGTDTQYF
. | TRBJ2-7 | . | TRBV7-9 | TGTGCCAGCAGCTTAGTCAGCACATACTACGAGCAGTACTTC | CASSLVSTYYEQYF
TRBD2 | TRBJ2-2 | . | TRBV28 | TGTGCCAGCAGCTTGGGGGGGACGAACACCGGGGAGCTGTTTTTT | CASSLGGTNTGELFF
TRBD2 | TRBJ2-2 | . | TRBV4-3 | TGCGCCAGCAGCCAAGAATCGCGGGGGAGCGGGGAGCTGTTTTTT | CASSQESRGSGELFF
. | TRBJ1-2 | . | TRBV30 | TGTGCCTGGAGTCGGGAGAAGGTGTACCCCTATGGCTACACCTTC | CAWSREKVYPYGYTF
TRBD2 | TRBJ2-7 | . | TRBV6-1 | TGTGCCAGCAGCGGACTAGCGGGAACGGACCGACAGTACTTC | CASSGLAGTDRQYF
. | TRBJ2-1 | . | TRBV20-1 | TGCAGTGCTAGACCTCACGGGGAGCAGTTCTTC | CSARPHGEQFF
TRBD1 | TRBJ1-1 | . | TRBV29-1 | TGCAGCGTTGAGGGCAGGGGGCGGACTGAAGCTTTCTTT | CSVEGRGRTEAFF
TRBD1 | TRBJ2-4 | once | TRBV6-1 | TGTGCCAGCAGTGAAATTGGGACAGACAGGGCGAACATTCAGTACTTC | CASSEIGTDRANIQYF
. | TRBJ1-2 | . | TRBV4-1 | TGCGCCAGCAGCCAAGAAGGGCCGGGGGCGATCTATGGCTACACCTTC | CASSQEGPGAIYGYTF
. | TRBJ2-7 | . | TRBV30 | TGTGCCTGGAATTCGGGACGTGGATCCTACGAGCAGTACTTC | CAWNSGRGSYEQYF
TRBD2 | TRBJ2-2 | few | TRBV29-1 | TGCAGCGTTGGTTTGCTAGCGGGTCGTAACACCGGGGAGCTGTTTTTT | CSVGLLAGRNTGELFF
. | TRBJ1-5 | . | TRBV30 | TGTGCCTGGAGTGGGTATCCGGGGAGCAATCAGCCCCAGCATTTT | CAWSGYPGSNQPQHF
TRBD1 | TRBJ2-7 | few | TRBV5-1 | TGCGCCAGCAGCCATACCGGGACAGGGTTGTACGAGCAGTACTTC | CASSHTGTGLYEQYF
. | TRBJ2-2 | . | TRBV9 | TGTGCCAGCAGCCCCAGGGGTCTCACCGGGGAGCTGTTTTTT | CASSPRGLTGELFF
. | TRBJ1-1 | . | TRBV28 | TGTGCCAGCAGTTTAATGGTGAACACTGAAGCTTTCTTT | CASSLMVNTEAFF
TRBD2 | TRBJ2-1 | few | TRBV6-1 | TGTGCCAGCAGTGAATTGGGGACTAGCAGCAATGAGCAGTTCTTC | CASSELGTSSNEQFF
. | TRBJ1-1 | . | TRBV5-5 | TGTGCCAGCAGCTTGCGAGACACTGAAGCTTTCTTT | CASSLRDTEAFF
. | TRBJ2-7 | . | TRBV7-8 | TGTGCCAGCAGCTTCCCTCCCGCTAGAGAGTACTTC | CASSFPPAREYF
TRBD2 | TRBJ2-1 | . | TRBV5-1 | TGCGCCAGCAGCGTCATATCTAGCGGGAGTTACAATGAGCAGTTCTTC | CASSVISSGSYNEQFF
. | TRBJ2-5 | few | TRBV2 | TGTGCCAGCAGCGATTGGGTGGTCCAAGAGACCCAGTACTTC | CASSDWVVQETQYF
TRBD2 | TRBJ2-1 | . | TRBV5-1 | TGCGCCAGCAGCCTTGGGACTAGCGGGAGTTTTTCCTACAATGAGCAGTTCTTC | CASSLGTSGSFSYNEQFF
. | TRBJ2-1 | few | TRBV6-6 | TGTGCCAGCAGTCCCATACTAGACTCTTACAATGAGCAGTTCTTC | CASSPILDSYNEQFF
. | TRBJ2-2 | . | TRBV27 | TGTGCCAGCAGTCCCCTACAGGTTACCGGGGAGCTGTTTTTT | CASSPLQVTGELFF
. | TRBJ1-1 | few | TRBV19 | TGTGCCAGTAGACCCCGGAGGGACATGAACACTGAAGCTTTCTTT | CASRPRRDMNTEAFF
. | TRBJ1-4 | . | TRBV30 | TGTGCCTGGAGGAATGGACAGTTTAATGAAAAACTGTTTTTT | CAWRNGQFNEKLFF
. | TRBJ1-4 | . | TRBV5-1 | TGCGCCAGCAGCTTGGATGGACGAAGGGAAAAACTGTTTTTT | CASSLDGRREKLFF
TRBD2 | TRBJ2-1 | . | TRBV2 | TGTGCCAGCAGGCGGGAGGGCCTCTCCGAGCAGTTCTTC | CASRREGLSEQFF
. | TRBJ2-5 | . | TRBV7-9 | TGTGCCAGCAGCTTAGACCGAGAGACCCAGTACTTC | CASSLDRETQYF
TRBD1 | TRBJ1-2 | . | TRBV27 | TGTGCCAGCAGTTTCTCCTGGACAGGAGGCTATGGCTACACCTTC | CASSFSWTGGYGYTF
TRBD2 | TRBJ2-3 | . | TRBV11-2 | TGTGCCAGCAGACCACTAGCGGGAGTGGCAGATACGCAGTATTTT | CASRPLAGVADTQYF
. | TRBJ2-1 | many | TRBV11-2 | TGTGCCAGCAGCTTATTTGGCGGGACATACAATGAGCAGTTCTTC | CASSLFGGTYNEQFF
. | TRBJ2-3 | . | TRBV4-1 | TGCGCCAGCAGCCAAAGACTCGGAGATACGCAGTATTTT | CASSQRLGDTQYF
. | TRBJ2-7 | . | TRBV5-1 | TGCGCCAGCAGCTTGGGTGGCGGGACCCACGAGCAGTACTTC | CASSLGGGTHEQYF
. | TRBJ1-1 | . | TRBV15 | TGTGCCACCGCCGGACGGTACACTGAAGCTTTCTTT | CATAGRYTEAFF
. | TRBJ2-3 | . | TRBV7-6 | TGTGCCAGCAGCTTAGAGCGACAGTCCGATACGCAGTATTTT | CASSLERQSDTQYF